This entry concerns a single T cell receptor beta chain. The sample holds one count of this clone. Its antigen is unknown. Base-call qualities are not available, and no considerably larger clone is one nucleotide away. This entry is derived from a study of OX40 agonist ivuxolimab in advanced cancers. In terms of the full investigation: The costimulatory receptor OX40 (CD134) was targeted by ivuxolimab, a fully human IgG2 agonistic monoclonal antibody. Intravenous ivuxolimab was administered to patients every 2 weeks at six dose levels: 0.01, 0.1, 0.3, 1.5, 3 and 10 mg/kg. Of the roughly 54 dose-escalation patients, hepatocellular carcinoma was present in roughly 19, melanoma in some 15, renal cell carcinoma in 9 and head and neck cancer in 9. The dose-escalation cohort was about 87% male with a mean age of around 64 years, ranging from roughly 23 to 80. Patients were allowed to have had prior anti-PD-1, anti-PD-L1 or anti-CTLA-4 therapy, and approximately 40% of the dose-escalation patients had been treated with checkpoint inhibitors. Partial responses occurred in three dose-escalation patients, of whom one had hepatocellular carcinoma and two had cutaneous melanoma. Peripheral TCRbeta sequencing was intended to test whether TCR sequence diversity was altered and clonal T-cell expansion was caused by ivuxolimab. The paper covers the monotherapy dose-escalation part of the phase I ivuxolimab trial, which included N of about 56 patients. The paper's findings and limits, for the study overall: Antigen specificity was not determined for the clonally expanded peripheral T cells. At doses of 0.1 to 3.0 mg/kg, clonal expansion of both CD4+ and CD8+ T cells in blood was seen between baseline and week 6. After ivuxolimab, expanded clones were on average more numerous among CD8+ T cells than among CD4+ T cells. Low levels of normalized T-cell clonal expansion were also seen in some patients who did not respond. In the 0.1-3.0 mg/kg groups, partial responders were among the patients with the lowest normalized peripheral clonal expansion, particularly in CD8+ T cells.

Genomic DNA was extracted from sorted cells for sequencing of the TCRbeta CDR3 region. The immunoSEQ Assay was used for sequencing of TCRbeta CDR3 regions. TCRdb re-hosts the immuneACCESS table, in-frame sequences only. Its copies lack some clones; in the studies checked, an unresolved V gene accounts for under half of them, and the cause for the rest is not known. Within this sample are about 62,000 clones, with 75% to 85% of them counted one time only. The ten most abundant clones make up approximately 11% of the sample. The trial excluded patients who had a history of autoimmune disease or were on systemic immunosuppression. Peripheral blood for TCR sequencing was drawn from every dose cohort at baseline, at cycle 4 day 1 and at cycle 7 day 1. Samples were obtained from an open-label, multicenter, first-in-human phase I dose-escalation trial of ivuxolimab. The trial enrolled adults with locally advanced or metastatic head and neck squamous cell, hepatocellular, melanoma or renal cell carcinoma. Before TCR sequencing, CD4+ T cells and CD8+ T cells were sorted from peripheral blood as separate populations.

V is pared back by 2 bases and J by 2 bases, with 15 bases lying between the germline termini. The CDR3 holds 16 amino acids from the cysteine to the phenylalanine. CDR3 DNA is the only sequence kept; it has 48 bases, read in frame from the first base. The germline V gene yields LGHNT for CDR1 and FRNRAP for CDR2. The TCR originated in an adult with an advanced solid tumor such as melanoma, head and neck, liver or kidney cancer. The receptor chain draws on TRBV12-5 and TRBJ1-2, with no confident D gene call. Sequencing used CD4+ or CD8+ T cells sorted from blood, obtained in a trial of the OX40 agonist ivuxolimab. The DNA reads as follows: TGTGCTAGTGGTTTGCCCGACCATATAGTCAACTATGGCTACACCTTC. Its protein is CASGLPDHIVNYGYTF.